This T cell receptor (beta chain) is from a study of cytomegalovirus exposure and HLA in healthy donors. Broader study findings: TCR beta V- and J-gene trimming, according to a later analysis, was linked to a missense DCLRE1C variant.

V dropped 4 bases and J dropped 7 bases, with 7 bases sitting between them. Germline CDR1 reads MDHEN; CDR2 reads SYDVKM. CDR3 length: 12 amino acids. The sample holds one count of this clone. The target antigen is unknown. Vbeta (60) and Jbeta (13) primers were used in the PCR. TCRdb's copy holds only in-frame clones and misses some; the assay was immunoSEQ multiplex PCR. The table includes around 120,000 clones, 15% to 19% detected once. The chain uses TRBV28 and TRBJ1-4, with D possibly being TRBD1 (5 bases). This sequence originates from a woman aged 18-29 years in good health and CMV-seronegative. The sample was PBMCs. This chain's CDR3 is CASSSGFEKLFF. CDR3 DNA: TGTGCCAGCAGTTCAGGGTTTGAAAAACTGTTTTTT.